The next 12 T cell receptor beta chains were all read from a single sample in a study of blood T cell repertoires in COVID-19. Data came from immunoSEQ multiplex PCR; TCRdb stores just in-frame clones and leaves some out. Found here are more than 300,000 clones, 87% of them singletons; the top ten hold about 6%. Sequencing was carried out using peripheral blood. The receptors shown here come from a woman aged 50 to 60 with COVID-19, enrolled during active disease.

In regard to this clone: A read error may account for a junction end that differs from germline. This sequence joins TRBV30 and TRBJ2-3; 14 bases fit TRBD2. Germline V CDR1 and CDR2: GTSNPN, SVGIG (reference sequence). The CDR3 loop spans 16 amino acids. The CDR3 protein is CAWNINPGLAGDVTRF. CDR3 bases: TGTGCCTGGAACATTAACCCGGGACTAGCGGGAGATGTTACCCGTTTT.

CDR3 bases: TGTGCCAGCCGGGCCGGGTGGGGAGGTTACAATGAGCAGTTCTTC. Its translation: CASRAGWGGYNEQFF. The chain carries TRBV19 and TRBJ2-1; maybe TRBD2 (6 bases). Germline V CDR1 and CDR2: LNHDA, SQIVND (reference sequence). This CDR3 has 15 amino acids. V shed 9 bases and J shed 4 bases, with 19 bases lying between them. Combining the CDR3 with reference TRBV19 and TRBJ2-1 gives the whole variable domain DGGITQSPKYLFRKEGQNVTLSCEQNLNHDAMYWYRQDPGQGLRLIYYSQIVNDFQKGDIAEGYSVSREKKESFPLTVTSAQKNPTAFYLCASRAGWGGYNEQFFGPGTRLTVL.

The chain carries TRBV4-2 and TRBJ2-7, with D possibly matching TRBD2 (6 bases). CDR3 length: 13 residues. Germline lookup yields CDR1 LGHNA and CDR2 YNFKEQ. Trimming pared 1 base from V and 6 bases from J, leaving 10 bases between. DNA for the CDR3: TGTGCCAGCAGCCAAGGACTCGGGAGCGAGCAGTACTTC. As protein: CASSQGLGSEQYF.

The chain couples TRBV30 to TRBJ1-1; tentative D call: TRBD1 (5 bases). The V end was cut by 1 base, the J end by 7 bases, with 10 bases between. The germline V gene encodes CDR1 GTSNPN and CDR2 SVGIG (reference sequence). The CDR3 is 12 residues long. The CDR3 spells CAWSERGLEAFF. CDR3 in DNA: TGTGCCTGGAGTGAAAGGGGCCTTGAAGCTTTCTTT.

This rearrangement joins TRBV5-1 to TRBJ1-1, with 7 bases fitting TRBD1. Germline V gene lookup returns CDR1 SGHRS and CDR2 YFSETQ. V gave up 3 bases and J gave up 4 bases; unmatched junction bases: 6. This CDR3 contains 14 residues. The CDR3 protein is CASSSQGLSTEAFF. The CDR3 bases are TGCGCCAGCAGCTCACAGGGGCTCAGCACTGAAGCTTTCTTT. The entire variable domain, with the rest obtained from reference TRBV5-1 and TRBJ1-1, is as follows: KAGVTQTPRYLIKTRGQQVTLSCSPISGHRSVSWYQQTPGQGLQFLFEYFSETQRNKGNFPGRFSGRQFSNSRSEMNVSTLELGDSALYLCASSSQGLSTEAFFGQGTRLTVV.

V is TRBV18 and J is TRBJ2-3; a possible D gene is TRBD1 (6 bases). CDR1 and CDR2 (germline): KGHSH, LQKENI. There are 14 residues in the CDR3. V was cut by 4 bases and J by 2 bases, with 10 bases left in between. The CDR3 is CASSQNRDTDTQYF. The CDR3 coding sequence is TGTGCCAGCTCACAAAACAGGGACACAGATACGCAGTATTTT.

The chain recombines TRBV14 with TRBJ1-4; 8 bases fit TRBD1. The CDR3 length is 13 residues. Germline V CDR1 and CDR2: SGHDN, FVKESK. V gave up 6 bases and J gave up 7 bases; unmatched junction bases: 4. The CDR3 DNA reads TGTGCCAGCAGAGGGGACAGGTCTGAAAAACTGTTTTTT. It is translated as CASRGDRSEKLFF.

This chain connects TRBV9 to TRBJ1-1; D is ambiguous. CDR1 is SGDLS and CDR2 is YYNGEE in the germline V gene. The CDR3 is 14 residues long. Trimming removed 0 bases at V and 4 bases at J, with 10 bases between. The CDR3, as DNA: TGTGCCAGCAGCGTAGGCGGGAGCGGCACTGAAGCTTTCTTT. Residues: CASSVGGSGTEAFF.

This sequence joins TRBV30 and TRBJ1-3; 8 nucleotides agree with TRBD1. This CDR3 has 15 residues. Losses at the gene ends were 4 bases for V and 0 bases for J; bases not matched to a gene: 5. The germline CDR1 and CDR2 sequences are GTSNPN and SVGIG (reference sequence). The CDR3 is CAWTGGLNSGNTIYF. The CDR3 DNA is TGTGCCTGGACAGGGGGCCTGAACTCTGGAAACACCATATATTTT. Variable domain in full (rest from reference TRBV30 and TRBJ1-3): SQTIHQWPATLVQPVGSPLSLECTVEGTSNPNLYWYRQAAGRGLQLLFYSVGIGQISSEVPQNLSASRPQDRQFILSSKKLLLSDSGFYLCAWTGGLNSGNTIYFGEGSWLTVV.

The genes are TRBV7-3 and TRBJ2-1, with a tentative D call TRBD1 (6 bases). The germline gives CDR1 SGHTA, CDR2 FQGTGA. With 6 bases removed from V and 3 bases from J, the gap between germline ends came to 12 bases. The CDR3 is 14 residues long. CDR3 bases: TGTGCCAGCAGACAGGGTCCTAGCTACAATGAGCAGTTCTTC. Its protein product is CASRQGPSYNEQFF. The variable domain in full, completed from reference TRBV7-3 and TRBJ2-1, reads GAGVSQTPSNKVTEKGKYVELRCDPISGHTALYWYRQSLGQGPEFLIYFQGTGAADDSGLPNDRFFAVRPEGSVSTLKIQRTERGDSAVYLCASRQGPSYNEQFFGPGTRLTVL.

This chain links TRBV27 with TRBJ2-7; 15 bases are shared with TRBD2. This CDR3 is built from 14 residues. From germline, CDR1 is MNHEY and CDR2 SMNVEV (reference sequence). With 5 bases clipped from V and 5 bases from J, the junction kept 1 base outside the gene matches. This CDR3 reads CASSRTSGRDEQYF. The DNA for the CDR3 is TGTGCCAGCAGTCGGACTAGCGGGAGGGACGAGCAGTACTTC.

The chain combines TRBV19 with TRBJ2-5; 7 bases map to TRBD1. Germline CDR1 and CDR2: LNHDA and SQIVND (reference sequence). Trimming at V came to 5 bases and at J to 3 bases, leaving 3 bases not matched to a gene. The CDR3 totals 13 residues. This CDR3 is CASSWDREETQYF. For the CDR3, the DNA is TGTGCCAGTAGTTGGGACAGAGAAGAGACCCAGTACTTC.